The T cell receptor (beta chain) described here comes from a study of T cell clones after liver transplantation. Turning to this clone: Its specificity is not known.

Findings and limits, study-wide: Low donor cell numbers restricted donor-reactive repertoire measurement in two subjects.

The repertoire was sequenced with immunoSEQ multiplex PCR; TCRdb's copy has only in-frame clones and lacks some. The sample holds 50,000 or so clones, over 55% seen once. Material: CD4+ T cells from blood, obtained roughly 56 months after liver transplant. This receptor was obtained from a human patient who received a liver transplant. Some T cells may be the graft donor's.

As DNA, the CDR3 is TGTGCCGCCGGGACAGGCAAAAACATTCAGTACTTC. It translates to CAAGTGKNIQYF. This rearrangement joins TRBV10-3 to TRBJ2-4; TRBD1 aligns across 8 bases. CDR1 ENHRY and CDR2 SYGVKD come from the germline V gene. Trimming cost V 11 bases and J 3 bases; bases outside gene matches: 3. This CDR3 has 12 amino acids.